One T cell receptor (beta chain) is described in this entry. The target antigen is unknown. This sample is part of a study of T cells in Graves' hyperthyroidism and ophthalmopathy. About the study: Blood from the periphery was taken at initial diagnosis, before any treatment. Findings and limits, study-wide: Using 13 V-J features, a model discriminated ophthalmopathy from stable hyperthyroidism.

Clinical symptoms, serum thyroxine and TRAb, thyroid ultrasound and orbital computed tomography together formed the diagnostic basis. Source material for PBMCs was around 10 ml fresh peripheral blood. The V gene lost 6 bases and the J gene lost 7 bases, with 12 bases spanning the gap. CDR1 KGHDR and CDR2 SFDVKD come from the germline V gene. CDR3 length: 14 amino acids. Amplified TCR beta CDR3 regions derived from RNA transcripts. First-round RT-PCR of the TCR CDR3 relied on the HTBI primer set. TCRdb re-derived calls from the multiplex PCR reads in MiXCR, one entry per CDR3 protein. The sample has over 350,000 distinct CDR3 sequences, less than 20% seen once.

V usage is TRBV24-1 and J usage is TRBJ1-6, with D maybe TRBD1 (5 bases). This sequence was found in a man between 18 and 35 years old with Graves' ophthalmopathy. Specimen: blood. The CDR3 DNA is TGTGCCACCAGTCGGGGACTGATGAATTCACCCCTCCACTTT. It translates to CATSRGLMNSPLHF.